The present TCR beta chain was sequenced within a study of blood T cells in healthy people across ages. Overall study findings and caveats: Naive and antigen-experienced cells were not separated, limiting conclusive comparison. A roughly linear fall in TCR beta diversity per million T cells was seen with increasing age.

Note on this clonotype: Its antigen is not identified.

Sample-barcoded 5' priming and a J-beta primer mix drove a second PCR of roughly 6 to 12 cycles. A template-switch adaptor containing 12 random nucleotides labeled each cDNA molecule. From the 5' RACE reads, TCRdb called clonotypes with MiXCR, one entry per CDR3 protein. In the table there are over 600,000 distinct CDR3 sequences, 20% to 25% of which are singletons. Every donor contributed about 10 milliliters of peripheral blood by blood draw. Material for sequencing was blood. The sequence came from a man aged 70-80 years in good health.

The CDR3 coding sequence is TGTGCCAGCAGTGGTGGGACTGGCCGGGCCTTGACTTTC. Translation gives CASSGGTGRALTF. The gene calls are TRBV28 and TRBJ2-6, with a tentative D call TRBD2 (6 bases). V gave up 5 bases and J gave up 17 bases, with 19 bases separating them. The CDR3 has 13 residues. Germline assignment: CDR1 MDHEN and CDR2 SYDVKM. Drawing the rest from reference TRBV28 and TRBJ2-6, the complete variable domain is DVKVTQSSRYLVKRTGEKVFLECVQDMDHENMFWYRQDPGLGLRLIYFSYDVKMKEKGDIPEGYSVSREKKERFSLILESASTNQTSMYLCASSGGTGRALTFGAGSRLTVL.